This T cell receptor (beta chain) appears in the sequencing data of a study of OX40 agonist ivuxolimab in advanced cancers. Looking at the study overall: Every 2 weeks, patients got intravenous ivuxolimab at one of six dose levels (0.01-10 mg/kg).

Points from the study as a whole: Undetermined was the antigen specificity of the expanded peripheral T cells. The average count of expanded clones was higher among CD8+ T cells than among CD4+. In the 0.1-3.0 mg/kg groups, partial responders showed among the lowest expansion.

CDR3 length equals 15 residues. Germline V gives CDR1 MNHEY, CDR2 SVGAGI. Trimming took 2 bases from V and 0 from J, leaving 10 bases between them. This table comes from immunoSEQ multiplex PCR, and its TCRdb copy is limited to in-frame clones, with some not included. The data show about 70,000 clones, roughly 80% seen once. Worth noting for this clone: The antigen is undetermined.

This material consisted of CD4+ or CD8+ T cells sorted from blood, taken in a trial of the OX40 agonist ivuxolimab. This sequence was found in an adult with an advanced solid tumor such as melanoma, head and neck, liver or kidney cancer. The chain employs TRBV6-5 and TRBJ1-1; D is undetermined. CDR3 DNA sequence: TGTGCCAGCAGTTACGTCCCGGCCCTGAACACTGAAGCTTTCTTT. Protein product: CASSYVPALNTEAFF.